These T cell receptor beta chains were read from a single sample in a study of blood T cell repertoires in COVID-19. Clones were sequenced by immunoSEQ multiplex PCR, and TCRdb holds only the in-frame ones, with some missing. The profile shows 42,000 or so clones, 76% of them singletons. Sequencing was carried out using peripheral blood. The source of these receptors is a man older than 75 with acute or convalescent COVID-19. CDR3s include the opening cysteine and the closing phenylalanine or tryptophan. The order of the fields is J gene, V gene, D gene, clone size, CDR3 length, CDR3 DNA, CDR3 protein. The D gene is left open where the match is weak. Clone size is given for some rows only: seen once, a few or many times, or a class if the clone is expanded.

j_gene: TRBJ2-5; v_gene: TRBV5-6; d_gene: NA; abundance: few; len: 14; CDR3nt: TGTGCCAGCAGCTTGTTAGGACATCGAGAGACCCAGTACTTC; CDR3aa: CASSLLGHRETQYF
j_gene: TRBJ1-5; v_gene: TRBV3-1/TRBV3-2; d_gene: TRBD1; abundance: NA; len: 13; CDR3nt: TGTGCCAGCAGCCAGACAGGGCCCCAGCCCCAGCATTTT; CDR3aa: CASSQTGPQPQHF
j_gene: TRBJ2-3; v_gene: TRBV24-1; d_gene: TRBD2; abundance: NA; len: 18; CDR3nt: TGTGCCACCAGTGATACGAGACTAGCGGGAGGGCCGGGAGATACGCAGTATTTT; CDR3aa: CATSDTRLAGGPGDTQYF
j_gene: TRBJ2-3; v_gene: TRBV10-3; d_gene: NA; abundance: NA; len: 15; CDR3nt: TGTGCCATCAGTGAGGTAGCACGGAGCACAGATACGCAGTATTTT; CDR3aa: CAISEVARSTDTQYF
j_gene: TRBJ1-5; v_gene: TRBV2; d_gene: NA; abundance: few; len: 13; CDR3nt: TGTGCCAGCAGTGGCGGTCAGCATCAGCCCCAGCATTTT; CDR3aa: CASSGGQHQPQHF
j_gene: TRBJ2-1; v_gene: TRBV7-8; d_gene: TRBD2; abundance: NA; len: 14; CDR3nt: TGTGCCAGCAGCCCAATATGGACTAGTGCTGAGCAGTTCTTC; CDR3aa: CASSPIWTSAEQFF
j_gene: TRBJ2-7; v_gene: TRBV7-2; d_gene: TRBD2; abundance: few; len: 15; CDR3nt: TGTGCCAGCAGCTCATCTAGCGGGGATACCTACGAGCAGTACTTC; CDR3aa: CASSSSSGDTYEQYF
j_gene: TRBJ2-5; v_gene: TRBV29-1; d_gene: NA; abundance: NA; len: 12; CDR3nt: TGCAGCGTTGGACACAAAAAAGAGACCCAGTACTTC; CDR3aa: CSVGHKKETQYF
j_gene: TRBJ2-6; v_gene: TRBV29-1; d_gene: NA; abundance: NA; len: 13; CDR3nt: TGCAGCGTTGCTTTTTCTGGGGCCAACGTCCTGACTTTC; CDR3aa: CSVAFSGANVLTF
j_gene: TRBJ1-3; v_gene: TRBV11-2; d_gene: TRBD1; abundance: once; len: 16; CDR3nt: TGTGCCAGCAGCTTCGACAGGGGGTCATCTGGAAACACCATATATTTT; CDR3aa: CASSFDRGSSGNTIYF
j_gene: TRBJ2-1; v_gene: TRBV9; d_gene: NA; abundance: NA; len: 15; CDR3nt: TGTGCCAGCAGCGTAGAGGGAGGCGCCTACAATGAGCAGTTCTTC; CDR3aa: CASSVEGGAYNEQFF
j_gene: TRBJ2-5; v_gene: TRBV6-2/TRBV6-3; d_gene: NA; abundance: once; len: 15; CDR3nt: TGTGCCAGCAGTTACTATTCTAGAGGGGGAGAGACCCAGTACTTC; CDR3aa: CASSYYSRGGETQYF
j_gene: TRBJ2-7; v_gene: TRBV3-1/TRBV3-2; d_gene: TRBD2; abundance: NA; len: 14; CDR3nt: TGTGCCAGCAGCCCCGGGGGGGCGGGTTACGAGCAGTACTTC; CDR3aa: CASSPGGAGYEQYF
j_gene: TRBJ2-3; v_gene: TRBV10-2; d_gene: TRBD2; abundance: NA; len: 15; CDR3nt: TGCGCCAGCAGATTAGCGGGGGGTAGCACAGATACGCAGTATTTT; CDR3aa: CASRLAGGSTDTQYF
j_gene: TRBJ1-3; v_gene: TRBV3-1/TRBV3-2; d_gene: TRBD1; abundance: NA; len: 16; CDR3nt: TGTGCCAGCAGCCAAGGACAGGGGATTTACGGAAACACCATATATTTT; CDR3aa: CASSQGQGIYGNTIYF
j_gene: TRBJ2-5; v_gene: TRBV5-1; d_gene: NA; abundance: NA; len: 13; CDR3nt: TGCGCCAGCAGCTTACGGGAGTTCGAGACCCAGTACTTC; CDR3aa: CASSLREFETQYF
j_gene: TRBJ1-1; v_gene: TRBV4-1; d_gene: TRBD1; abundance: NA; len: 16; CDR3nt: TGCGCCAGCATAGGGGACAGGGGGTTTTTGGACACTGAAGCTTTCTTT; CDR3aa: CASIGDRGFLDTEAFF
j_gene: TRBJ1-2; v_gene: TRBV5-1; d_gene: NA; abundance: few; len: 15; CDR3nt: TGCGCCAGCAGCTTGGGGCAGGTCCCTAACTATGGCTACACCTTC; CDR3aa: CASSLGQVPNYGYTF
j_gene: TRBJ2-1; v_gene: TRBV3-1/TRBV3-2; d_gene: TRBD1; abundance: NA; len: 16; CDR3nt: TGTGCCAGCAGCCTCTTATGGACAGGGGCAAACAATGAGCAGTTCTTC; CDR3aa: CASSLLWTGANNEQFF
j_gene: TRBJ2-7; v_gene: TRBV15; d_gene: NA; abundance: NA; len: 13; CDR3nt: TGTGCCACCAGCAGTGGAGATGACTACGAGCAGTACTTC; CDR3aa: CATSSGDDYEQYF
j_gene: TRBJ2-5; v_gene: TRBV11-2; d_gene: TRBD2; abundance: NA; len: 17; CDR3nt: TGTGCCAGCAGCTCCGGGACTAGCGGGGGGGTGCAAGAGACCCAGTACTTC; CDR3aa: CASSSGTSGGVQETQYF
j_gene: TRBJ1-4; v_gene: TRBV5-4; d_gene: NA; abundance: once; len: 16; CDR3nt: TGTGCCAGCAGCTTGGATGGGGGGGCAGGGAATGAAAAACTGTTTTTT; CDR3aa: CASSLDGGAGNEKLFF
j_gene: TRBJ1-4; v_gene: TRBV19; d_gene: TRBD1; abundance: few; len: 13; CDR3nt: TGTGCCTCCCAGGACAGGGGAGGGGAAAAACTGTTTTTT; CDR3aa: CASQDRGGEKLFF
j_gene: TRBJ1-4; v_gene: TRBV28; d_gene: NA; abundance: NA; len: 15; CDR3nt: TGTGCCAGCAGTTTAGAGGGGGTCATTAATGAAAAACTGTTTTTT; CDR3aa: CASSLEGVINEKLFF
j_gene: TRBJ1-6; v_gene: TRBV11-1; d_gene: NA; abundance: NA; len: 15; CDR3nt: TGTGCCAGCAGCTTCTTCAGGCTTTCTAATTCACCCCTCCACTTT; CDR3aa: CASSFFRLSNSPLHF
j_gene: TRBJ1-4; v_gene: TRBV5-1; d_gene: TRBD1; abundance: NA; len: 16; CDR3nt: TGCGCCAGCAGCTTGGCCCCGACAGGGGCGGGTGAAAAACTGTTTTTT; CDR3aa: CASSLAPTGAGEKLFF
j_gene: TRBJ1-1; v_gene: TRBV5-1; d_gene: NA; abundance: NA; len: 20; CDR3nt: TGCGCCAGCAGCTTGGGGTCTGTATACAGGGAAGGGAATATGAACACTGAAGCTTTCTTT; CDR3aa: CASSLGSVYREGNMNTEAFF
j_gene: TRBJ2-5; v_gene: TRBV29-1; d_gene: TRBD2; abundance: NA; len: 15; CDR3nt: TGCAGCGTCCAACGGCGGACTAGCGGGGAAGAGACCCAGTACTTC; CDR3aa: CSVQRRTSGEETQYF
j_gene: TRBJ2-1; v_gene: TRBV13; d_gene: NA; abundance: NA; len: 19; CDR3nt: TGTGCCAGCAGCTTATCCCTAGCTCCCACCGGGCCCCCCTACAATGAGCAGTTCTTC; CDR3aa: CASSLSLAPTGPPYNEQFF
j_gene: TRBJ2-1; v_gene: TRBV5-5; d_gene: TRBD2; abundance: NA; len: 18; CDR3nt: TGTGCCAGCAGCTTGGTTGTCCTAGCGGGGACTTCCTACAATGAGCAGTTCTTC; CDR3aa: CASSLVVLAGTSYNEQFF
j_gene: TRBJ2-7; v_gene: TRBV5-1; d_gene: TRBD1; abundance: NA; len: 14; CDR3nt: TGCGCCAGCAGCCTGGGACAGGGCACTAAAGAGCAGTACTTC; CDR3aa: CASSLGQGTKEQYF
j_gene: TRBJ1-1; v_gene: TRBV3-1/TRBV3-2; d_gene: TRBD1; abundance: NA; len: 18; CDR3nt: TGTGCCAGCAGCCAAGAAAGATTAGCAGGGGGCGCTTTTACTGAAGCTTTCTTT; CDR3aa: CASSQERLAGGAFTEAFF
j_gene: TRBJ2-1; v_gene: TRBV6-5; d_gene: NA; abundance: NA; len: 11; CDR3nt: TGTGCCAGCAGACTAGTGACTGAGCAGTTCTTC; CDR3aa: CASRLVTEQFF
j_gene: TRBJ2-7; v_gene: TRBV2; d_gene: NA; abundance: NA; len: 15; CDR3nt: TGTGCCAGCAGTGGCGCGGGACCGACAACTTACGAGCAGTACTTC; CDR3aa: CASSGAGPTTYEQYF
j_gene: TRBJ2-7; v_gene: TRBV5-6; d_gene: NA; abundance: NA; len: 12; CDR3nt: TGTGCCAGCAGCTTCACGGTTGGCGAGCAGTACTTC; CDR3aa: CASSFTVGEQYF
j_gene: TRBJ1-5; v_gene: TRBV25-1; d_gene: NA; abundance: NA; len: 14; CDR3nt: TGTGCCAGCAGGTCCCCGGGGGGCAATCAGCCCCAGCATTTT; CDR3aa: CASRSPGGNQPQHF
j_gene: TRBJ2-7; v_gene: TRBV11-2; d_gene: NA; abundance: NA; len: 14; CDR3nt: TGTGCCAGCAGCTTTCTGACAGCCAGCTACGAGCAGTACTTC; CDR3aa: CASSFLTASYEQYF
j_gene: TRBJ2-1; v_gene: TRBV11-3; d_gene: NA; abundance: NA; len: 13; CDR3nt: TGTGCCAGCAGCTTAGAAGCGGGCAATGAGCAGTTCTTC; CDR3aa: CASSLEAGNEQFF
j_gene: TRBJ1-2; v_gene: TRBV5-5; d_gene: NA; abundance: NA; len: 12; CDR3nt: TGTGCCAGCAGCCATTCCAACTATGGCTACACCTTC; CDR3aa: CASSHSNYGYTF
j_gene: TRBJ2-7; v_gene: TRBV3-1/TRBV3-2; d_gene: NA; abundance: NA; len: 11; CDR3nt: TGTGCCAGCAGCCTTTTATCCGAGCAGTACTTC; CDR3aa: CASSLLSEQYF
j_gene: TRBJ2-3; v_gene: TRBV30; d_gene: NA; abundance: once; len: 14; CDR3nt: TGTGCCTGGGCCACAGGCCTGGGCACAGATACGCAGTATTTT; CDR3aa: CAWATGLGTDTQYF
j_gene: TRBJ2-7; v_gene: TRBV4-1; d_gene: TRBD2; abundance: NA; len: 21; CDR3nt: TGCGCCAGCAGCCGAGGCCCCCCCACGCCGCTCTCTAGCGGGAGCTCCTACGAGCAGTACTTC; CDR3aa: CASSRGPPTPLSSGSSYEQYF